The 6 T cell receptor beta chains reported below all come from one sample, sequenced in a study of PD-1 blockade in classical Hodgkin lymphoma. Every one of the patients relapsed after autologous stem cell transplantation (brentuximab vedotin exposure was variable). TCRdb's copy holds only in-frame clones and misses some; the assay was immunoSEQ multiplex PCR. The sample has 90,000 to 130,000 clones; 80% to 90% are singletons. Sample: peripheral blood mononuclear cells (PBMCs), taken before the second cycle of nivolumab. The receptors here all came from a human donor with classical Hodgkin lymphoma.

The V call is TRBV11-2, the J call TRBJ2-4; no reliable D call. The V end lost 0 bases, the J end lost 0 bases, and 6 bases lay between the germline ends. The CDR3 is 15 amino acids. Germline assignment: CDR1 SGHAT and CDR2 FQNNGV. The CDR3 DNA is TGTGCCAGCAGCTTAGAACCCCGAGCCAAAAACATTCAGTACTTC. This gives the protein CASSLEPRAKNIQYF.

The chain uses TRBV7-9 and TRBJ1-5; 8 bases agree with TRBD1. Looked up from germline, CDR1 is SEHNR and CDR2 is FQNEAQ (reference sequence). The CDR3 totals 15 residues. Losses at the gene ends were 1 base for V and 5 bases for J; bases not matched to a gene: 4. CDR3 in amino acids: CASSLGQGRHQPQHF. DNA of the CDR3: TGTGCCAGCAGCTTAGGACAGGGGAGACATCAGCCCCAGCATTTT.

V usage is TRBV4-1 and J usage is TRBJ2-7; tentatively, D is TRBD1 (6 bases). CDR1 and CDR2 (germline): MGHRA, YSYEKL. The V gene lost 0 bases and the J gene lost 2 bases, with 14 bases spanning the gap. This CDR3 is 16 amino acids long. The CDR3 region is CASSQEDSPRPYEQYF. DNA for the CDR3: TGCGCCAGCAGCCAAGAGGACAGTCCAAGACCCTACGAGCAGTACTTC.

This clone was seen only a few times. The chain uses TRBV2 and TRBJ1-3; D not certain. Trimming shortened V by 4 bases and J by 7 bases, and 8 bases separated the two germline ends. CDR3 size: 12 residues. CDR1 is SNHLY, CDR2 FYNNEI, per germline. CDR3 amino acids: CASSGLGNTIYF. The CDR3, as DNA: TGTGCCAGCAGTGGTTTGGGCAACACCATATATTTT.

This chain joins TRBV7-2 and TRBJ1-5; 8 bases align to TRBD1. In germline, CDR1 is SGHTA, CDR2 FQGNSA. J was trimmed by 7 bases and V by 5 bases; bases with no gene match: 7. CDR3 length: 14 residues. DNA of the CDR3: TGTGCCAGCAGCCCGGACAGGGTAGGGCAGCCCCAGCATTTT. Amino acid sequence: CASSPDRVGQPQHF.

This clone was seen only a few times. The chain couples TRBV9 to TRBJ2-3, with D possibly matching TRBD2 (5 bases). Germline V gene lookup returns CDR1 SGDLS and CDR2 YYNGEE. Trimming left V 2 bases short and J 0 bases short, with 13 bases between. The CDR3 consists of 16 residues. CDR3 nucleotide sequence: TGTGCCAGCAGCGTCGGCCATCGGACTAGCACAGATACGCAGTATTTT. Its translation: CASSVGHRTSTDTQYF. Combining the CDR3 with reference TRBV9 and TRBJ2-3 gives the whole variable domain DSGVTQTPKHLITATGQRVTLRCSPRSGDLSVYWYQQSLDQGLQFLIQYYNGEERAKGNILERFSAQQFPDLHSELNLSSLELGDSALYFCASSVGHRTSTDTQYFGPGTRLTVL.